The source of this T cell receptor (beta chain) is a study of CD8+CD57+ T cells in acquired aplastic anemia. As for the study in general: The average for DNA from sorted CD4+ and CD8+ cells was 3.2 ug. Findings of the study overall: Patients had around 28 CD8+ CDR3 sequences in common with controls (the shared set).

Genomic DNA constituted the template upon which TCR beta VDJ and CDR3 profiling was performed. MiXCR, applied by TCRdb to the reads, yields one record per CDR3 protein. The repertoire has 250,000 to 350,000 distinct CDR3 sequences, 56% of them found once; the top ten carry 1.3%. To note about this clonotype: The antigen remains unidentified.

Sequenced patients had shown CD8+CD57+ cell expansion by flow cytometry. Patients had received no therapy at the time of blood sampling. Germline values: CDR1 MNHEY, CDR2 SVGAGI. This CDR3 contains 14 residues. Trimming at V came to 6 bases and at J to 5 bases, leaving 9 bases not matched to a gene. The sample comprised sorted CD4+, CD8+, or CD8+CD57+ T cells (not recorded which) from PBMCs. The sequence came from a human donor with aplastic anemia. J is TRBJ1-1 and V is TRBV6-5; 7 bases are a match to TRBD1. DNA of the CDR3: TGTGCCAGCAGAAGACAACAGGGGAAGACTGAAGCTTTCTTT. It specifies CASRRQQGKTEAFF.